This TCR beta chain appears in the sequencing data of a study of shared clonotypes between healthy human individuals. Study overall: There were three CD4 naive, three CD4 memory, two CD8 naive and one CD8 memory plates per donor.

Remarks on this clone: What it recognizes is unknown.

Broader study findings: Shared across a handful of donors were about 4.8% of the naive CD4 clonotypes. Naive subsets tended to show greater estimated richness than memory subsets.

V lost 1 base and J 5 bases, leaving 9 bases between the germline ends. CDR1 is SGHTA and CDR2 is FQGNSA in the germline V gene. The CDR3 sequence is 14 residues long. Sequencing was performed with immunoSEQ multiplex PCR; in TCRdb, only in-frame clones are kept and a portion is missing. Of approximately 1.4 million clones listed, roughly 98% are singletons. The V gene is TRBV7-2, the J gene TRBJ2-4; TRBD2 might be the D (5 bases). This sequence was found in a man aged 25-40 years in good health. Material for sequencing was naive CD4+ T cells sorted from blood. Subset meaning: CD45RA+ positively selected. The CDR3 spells CASSLVGAENIQYF. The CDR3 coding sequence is TGTGCCAGCAGCTTAGTGGGAGCAGAAAACATTCAGTACTTC.